This T cell receptor beta chain appears in the sequencing data of a study of blood T cells in healthy people across ages. At the level of the study: The capture of about one barcoded beta molecule per two T cells was achieved by template switching.

The V gene end was trimmed by 4 bases and the J gene end by 5 bases; junction bases not matched to a gene: 6. Germline V gene lookup returns CDR1 DFQATT and CDR2 SNEGSKA (reference sequence). This CDR3 has 14 amino acids. Combining a sample-barcoded 5' primer with a J-beta primer mix, a second PCR ran for roughly 7 to 11 cycles. TCRdb recomputed calls from the 5' RACE reads with MiXCR, one row per CDR3 protein. Here the sample spans about 1.6 million distinct CDR3 sequences, about 32% being singletons. The sequence was obtained from a woman in her twenties or thirties in good health. The genes are TRBV20-1 and TRBJ2-3; 10 nucleotides match TRBD2. Sequenced input: blood. The CDR3 sequence: CSAIPGTSEDTQYF. CDR3 nucleotides: TGCAGTGCTATTCCCGGGACTAGCGAAGATACGCAGTATTTT.